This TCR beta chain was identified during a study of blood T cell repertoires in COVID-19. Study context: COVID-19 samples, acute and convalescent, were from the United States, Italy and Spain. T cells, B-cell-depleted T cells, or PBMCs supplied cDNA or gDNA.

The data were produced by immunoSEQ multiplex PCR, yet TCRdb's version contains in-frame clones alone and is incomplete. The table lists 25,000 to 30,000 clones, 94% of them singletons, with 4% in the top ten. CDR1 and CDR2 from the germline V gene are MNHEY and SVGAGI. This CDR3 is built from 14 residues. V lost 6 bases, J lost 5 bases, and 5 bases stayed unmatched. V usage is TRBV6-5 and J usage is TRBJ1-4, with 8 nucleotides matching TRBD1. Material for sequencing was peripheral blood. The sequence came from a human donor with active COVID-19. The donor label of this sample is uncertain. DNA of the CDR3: TGTGCCAGCAGGGCGGACAGGGAGAATGAAAAACTGTTTTTT. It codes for CASRADRENEKLFF.